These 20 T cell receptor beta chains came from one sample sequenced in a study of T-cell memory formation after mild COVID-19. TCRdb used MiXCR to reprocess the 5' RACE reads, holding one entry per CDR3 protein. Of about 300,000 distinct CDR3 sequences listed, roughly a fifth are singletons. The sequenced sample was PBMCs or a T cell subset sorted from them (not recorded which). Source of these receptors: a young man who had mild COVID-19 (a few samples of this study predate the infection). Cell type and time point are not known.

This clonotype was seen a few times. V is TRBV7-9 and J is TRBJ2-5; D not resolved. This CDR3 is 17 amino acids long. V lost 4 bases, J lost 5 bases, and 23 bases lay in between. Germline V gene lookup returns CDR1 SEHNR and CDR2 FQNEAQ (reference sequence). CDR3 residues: CASSSTILSQGRETQYF. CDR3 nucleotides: TGTGCCAGCAGCTCTACTATCCTATCCCAAGGGCGGGAGACCCAGTACTTC.

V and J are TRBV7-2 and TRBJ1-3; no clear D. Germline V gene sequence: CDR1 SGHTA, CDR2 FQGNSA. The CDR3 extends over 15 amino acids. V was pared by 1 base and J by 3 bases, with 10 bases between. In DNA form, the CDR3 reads TGTGCCAGCAGCTTAGTATCCTGGGTTGGAAACACCATATATTTT. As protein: CASSLVSWVGNTIYF.

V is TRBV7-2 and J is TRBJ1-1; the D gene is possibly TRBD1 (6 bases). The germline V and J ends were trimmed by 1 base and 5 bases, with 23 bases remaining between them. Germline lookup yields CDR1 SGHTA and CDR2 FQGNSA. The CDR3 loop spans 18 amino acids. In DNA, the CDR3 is TGTGCCAGCAGCTTAGTATGGGGCGACCAACAGGGTGCAACTGAAGCTTTCTTT. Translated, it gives CASSLVWGDQQGATEAFF. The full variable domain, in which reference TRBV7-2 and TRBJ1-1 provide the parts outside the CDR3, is GAGVSQSPSNKVTEKGKDVELRCDPISGHTALYWYRQSLGQGLEFLIYFQGNSAPDKSGLPSDRFSAERTGGSVSTLTIQRTQQEDSAVYLCASSLVWGDQQGATEAFFGQGTRLTVV.

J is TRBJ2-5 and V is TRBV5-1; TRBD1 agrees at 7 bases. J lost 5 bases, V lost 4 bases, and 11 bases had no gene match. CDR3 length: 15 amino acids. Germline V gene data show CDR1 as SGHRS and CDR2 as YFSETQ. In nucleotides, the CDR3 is TGCGCCAGCAGCATCGGGACAGCCGGCGGCGAGACCCAGTACTTC. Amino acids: CASSIGTAGGETQYF. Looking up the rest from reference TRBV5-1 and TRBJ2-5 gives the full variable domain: KAGVTQTPRYLIKTRGQQVTLSCSPISGHRSVSWYQQTPGQGLQFLFEYFSETQRNKGNFPGRFSGRQFSNSRSEMNVSTLELGDSALYLCASSIGTAGGETQYFGPGTRLLVL.

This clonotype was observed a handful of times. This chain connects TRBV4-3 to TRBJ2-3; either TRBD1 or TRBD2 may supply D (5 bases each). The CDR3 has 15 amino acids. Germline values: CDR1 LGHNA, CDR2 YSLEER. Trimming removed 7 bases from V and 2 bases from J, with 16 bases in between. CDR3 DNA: TGCGCCAGCAAGGTCTGGGGACGGGACACAGATACGCAGTATTTT. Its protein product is CASKVWGRDTDTQYF.

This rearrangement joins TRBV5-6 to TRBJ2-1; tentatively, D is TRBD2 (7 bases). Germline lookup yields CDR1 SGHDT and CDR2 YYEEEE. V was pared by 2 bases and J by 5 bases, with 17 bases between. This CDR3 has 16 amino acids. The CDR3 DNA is TGTGCCAGCAGCTTCCCAGGTGGGGGGGCGGACAATGAGCAGTTCTTC. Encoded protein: CASSFPGGGADNEQFF.

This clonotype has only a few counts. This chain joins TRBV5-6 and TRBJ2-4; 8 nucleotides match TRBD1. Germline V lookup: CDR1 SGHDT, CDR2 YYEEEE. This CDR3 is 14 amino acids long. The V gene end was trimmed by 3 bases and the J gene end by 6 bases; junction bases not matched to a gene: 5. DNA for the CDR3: TGTGCCAGCAGCTCGTCAGGGGGCGGAAACATTCAGTACTTC. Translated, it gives CASSSSGGGNIQYF.

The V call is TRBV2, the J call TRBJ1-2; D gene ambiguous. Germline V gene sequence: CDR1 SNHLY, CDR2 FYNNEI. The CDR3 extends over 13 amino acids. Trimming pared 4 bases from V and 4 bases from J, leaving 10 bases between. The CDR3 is CASSGSGPYGYTF. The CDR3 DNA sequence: TGTGCCAGCAGTGGCTCGGGTCCCTATGGCTACACCTTC.

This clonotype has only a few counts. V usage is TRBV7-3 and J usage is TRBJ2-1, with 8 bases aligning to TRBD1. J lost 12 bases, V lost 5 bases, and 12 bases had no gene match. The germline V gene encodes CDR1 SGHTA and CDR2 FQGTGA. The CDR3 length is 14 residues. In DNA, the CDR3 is TGTGCCAGCAGCCCCGGGACAGGCAAAAGGGGGCAGTTCTTC. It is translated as CASSPGTGKRGQFF.

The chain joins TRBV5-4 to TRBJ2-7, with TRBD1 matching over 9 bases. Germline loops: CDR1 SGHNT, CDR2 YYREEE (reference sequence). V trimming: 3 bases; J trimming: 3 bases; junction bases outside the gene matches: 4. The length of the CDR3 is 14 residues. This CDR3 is CASSSAGQGYEQYF. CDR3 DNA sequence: TGTGCCAGCAGCTCCGCGGGACAGGGCTACGAGCAGTACTTC.

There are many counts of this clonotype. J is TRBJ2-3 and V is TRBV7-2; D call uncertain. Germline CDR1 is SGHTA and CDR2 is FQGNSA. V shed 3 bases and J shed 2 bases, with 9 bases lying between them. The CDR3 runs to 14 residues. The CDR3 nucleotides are TGTGCCAGCAGCTTCGGTTATTACACAGATACGCAGTATTTT. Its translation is CASSFGYYTDTQYF.

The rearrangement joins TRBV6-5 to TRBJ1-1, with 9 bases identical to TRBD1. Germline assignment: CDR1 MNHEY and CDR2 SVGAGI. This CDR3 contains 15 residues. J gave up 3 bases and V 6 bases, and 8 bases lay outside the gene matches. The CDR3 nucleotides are TGTGCCAGCAGCCACGCGACAGGGGGACACACTGAAGCTTTCTTT. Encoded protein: CASSHATGGHTEAFF.

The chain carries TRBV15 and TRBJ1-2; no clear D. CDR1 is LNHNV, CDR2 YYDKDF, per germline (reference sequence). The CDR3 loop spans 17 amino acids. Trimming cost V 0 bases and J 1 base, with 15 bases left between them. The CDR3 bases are TGTGCCACCAGCAGAGATTTCGGGTCTGTCTTTAACTATGGCTACACCTTC. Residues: CATSRDFGSVFNYGYTF.

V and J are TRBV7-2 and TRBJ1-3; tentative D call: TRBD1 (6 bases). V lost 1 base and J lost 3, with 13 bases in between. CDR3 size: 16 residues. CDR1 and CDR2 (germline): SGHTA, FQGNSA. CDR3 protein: CASSLGAGANGNTIYF. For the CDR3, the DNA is TGTGCCAGCAGCTTAGGAGCGGGGGCGAATGGAAACACCATATATTTT.

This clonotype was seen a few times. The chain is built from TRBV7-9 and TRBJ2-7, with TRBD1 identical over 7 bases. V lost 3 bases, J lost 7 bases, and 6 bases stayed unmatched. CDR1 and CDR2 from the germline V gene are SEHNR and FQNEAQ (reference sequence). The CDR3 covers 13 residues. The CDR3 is CASSFIRGQEQYF. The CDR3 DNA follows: TGTGCCAGCAGCTTTATTCGGGGACAGGAGCAGTACTTC.

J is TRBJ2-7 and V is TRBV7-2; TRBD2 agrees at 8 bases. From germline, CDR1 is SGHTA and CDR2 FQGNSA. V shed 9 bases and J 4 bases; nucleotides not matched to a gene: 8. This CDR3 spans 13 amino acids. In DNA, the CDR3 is TGTGCCAGTTCCACCGGGGGGGGATACGAGCAGTACGTC. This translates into CASSTGGGYEQYV.

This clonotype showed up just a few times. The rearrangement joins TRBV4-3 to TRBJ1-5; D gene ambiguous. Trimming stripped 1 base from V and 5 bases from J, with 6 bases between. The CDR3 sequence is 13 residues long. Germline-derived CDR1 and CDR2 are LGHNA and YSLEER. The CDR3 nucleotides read TGCGCCAGCAGCCAAGTCTGGGATCAGCCCCAGCATTTT. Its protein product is CASSQVWDQPQHF.

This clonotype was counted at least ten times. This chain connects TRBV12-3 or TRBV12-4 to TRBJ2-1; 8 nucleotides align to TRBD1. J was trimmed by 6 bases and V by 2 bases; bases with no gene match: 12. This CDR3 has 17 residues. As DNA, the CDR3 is TGTGCCAGCAGTTTAAAGGTACTCGGACAGGGCGGCAATGAGCAGTTCTTC. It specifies CASSLKVLGQGGNEQFF.

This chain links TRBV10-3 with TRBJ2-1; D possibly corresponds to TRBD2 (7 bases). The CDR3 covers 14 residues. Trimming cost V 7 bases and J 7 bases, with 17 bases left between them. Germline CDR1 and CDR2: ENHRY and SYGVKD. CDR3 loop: CAITGQGRGNEQFF. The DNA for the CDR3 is TGTGCCATCACGGGGCAGGGGCGGGGGAATGAGCAGTTCTTC.

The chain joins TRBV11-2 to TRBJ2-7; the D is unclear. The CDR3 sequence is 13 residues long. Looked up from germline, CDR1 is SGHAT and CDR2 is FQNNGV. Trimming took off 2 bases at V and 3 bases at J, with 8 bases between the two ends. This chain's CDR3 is CASSLLPYYEQYV. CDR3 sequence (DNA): TGTGCCAGCAGCTTATTGCCTTACTACGAGCAGTACGTC.